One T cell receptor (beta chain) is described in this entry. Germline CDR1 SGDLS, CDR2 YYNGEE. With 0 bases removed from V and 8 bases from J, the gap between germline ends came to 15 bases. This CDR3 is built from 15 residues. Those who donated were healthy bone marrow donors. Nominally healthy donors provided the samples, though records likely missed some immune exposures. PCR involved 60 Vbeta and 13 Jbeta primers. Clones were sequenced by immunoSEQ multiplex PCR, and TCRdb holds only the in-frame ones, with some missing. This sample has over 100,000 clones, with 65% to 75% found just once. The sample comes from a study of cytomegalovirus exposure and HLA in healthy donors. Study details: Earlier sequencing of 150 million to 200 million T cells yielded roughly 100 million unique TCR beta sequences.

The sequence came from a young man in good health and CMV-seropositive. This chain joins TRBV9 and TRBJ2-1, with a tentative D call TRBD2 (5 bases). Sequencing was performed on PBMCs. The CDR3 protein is CASSVATNGGHEQFF. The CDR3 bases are TGTGCCAGCAGCGTAGCGACTAATGGCGGTCATGAGCAGTTCTTC.